A selection of T cell receptor beta chains follows, all from one sample in a study of blood T cell repertoires in COVID-19. The method was immunoSEQ multiplex PCR; TCRdb's version includes in-frame clones alone and lacks a portion of them. The sample carries approximately 300,000 clones, more than 80% recorded once. The specimen sequenced was peripheral blood. The receptors originated from a woman aged 25 to 39 with COVID-19, enrolled during active disease. CDR3s include the opening cysteine and the closing phenylalanine or tryptophan. A D gene is named only where the DNA matches it firmly. Part of the rows lack a size; the others show once, few, many or a class for expanded clones.

d_gene: .
abundance: .
v_gene: TRBV5-6
j_gene: TRBJ2-5
CDR3aa: CASSFGEVEETQYF
CDR3nt: TGTGCCAGCAGCTTCGGAGAGGTTGAAGAGACCCAGTACTTC

d_gene: TRBD1
abundance: once
v_gene: TRBV28
j_gene: TRBJ1-2
CDR3aa: CASGGQGAHEVGYTF
CDR3nt: TGTGCCAGCGGAGGTCAGGGGGCCCACGAAGTTGGCTACACCTTC

d_gene: TRBD1
abundance: many
v_gene: TRBV30
j_gene: TRBJ1-5
CDR3aa: CAWNPTGTGGFSNQPQHF
CDR3nt: TGTGCCTGGAACCCTACCGGGACAGGGGGCTTTAGCAATCAGCCCCAGCATTTT

d_gene: .
abundance: .
v_gene: TRBV6-1
j_gene: TRBJ2-1
CDR3aa: CASSEEMASEIFNEQFF
CDR3nt: TGTGCCAGCAGTGAAGAGATGGCTAGCGAGATATTCAATGAGCAGTTCTTC

d_gene: TRBD1
abundance: .
v_gene: TRBV27
j_gene: TRBJ2-7
CDR3aa: CASSWGTGAFYEQYF
CDR3nt: TGTGCCAGCAGTTGGGGGACAGGGGCATTCTACGAGCAGTACTTC

d_gene: .
abundance: few
v_gene: TRBV28
j_gene: TRBJ2-7
CDR3aa: CASSSAYEQYF
CDR3nt: TGTGCCAGCAGTTCGGCCTACGAGCAGTACTTC

d_gene: .
abundance: once
v_gene: TRBV4-2
j_gene: TRBJ1-4
CDR3aa: CASSTSTGNFLVVNEKLFF
CDR3nt: TGTGCCAGCAGCACTTCGACAGGAAACTTTTTGGTTGTAAATGAAAAACTGTTTTTT

d_gene: .
abundance: .
v_gene: TRBV4-2
j_gene: TRBJ1-1
CDR3aa: CASSQGSGNTEAFF
CDR3nt: TGTGCCAGCAGCCAAGGTTCGGGGAACACTGAAGCTTTCTTT

d_gene: TRBD1
abundance: .
v_gene: TRBV30
j_gene: TRBJ1-5
CDR3aa: CAWADRESNQPQHF
CDR3nt: TGTGCCTGGGCGGACAGGGAGAGCAATCAGCCCCAGCATTTT

d_gene: TRBD1
abundance: .
v_gene: TRBV5-1
j_gene: TRBJ1-5
CDR3aa: CASRRTGELNQPQHF
CDR3nt: TGCGCCAGCAGACGGACAGGGGAACTCAATCAGCCCCAGCATTTT

d_gene: TRBD2
abundance: .
v_gene: TRBV4-3
j_gene: TRBJ2-7
CDR3aa: CASSQDLRSAGVEEQYF
CDR3nt: TGCGCCAGCAGCCAAGATCTAAGATCAGCGGGAGTAGAAGAGCAGTACTTC

d_gene: .
abundance: .
v_gene: TRBV28
j_gene: TRBJ1-2
CDR3aa: CASSSGGLGYTF
CDR3nt: TGTGCCAGCAGTTCCGGGGGGCTTGGCTACACCTTC

d_gene: TRBD1
abundance: .
v_gene: TRBV7-9
j_gene: TRBJ2-7
CDR3aa: CASSLTGGEQYF
CDR3nt: TGTGCCAGCAGCCTCACAGGGGGCGAGCAGTACTTC

d_gene: TRBD1
abundance: .
v_gene: TRBV30
j_gene: TRBJ1-1
CDR3aa: CAWSSGTGNTEAFF
CDR3nt: TGTGCCTGGAGCTCCGGGACAGGGAACACTGAAGCTTTCTTT

d_gene: .
abundance: .
v_gene: TRBV28
j_gene: TRBJ2-2
CDR3aa: CASSRRVPGELFF
CDR3nt: TGTGCCAGCAGCCGCAGGGTTCCCGGGGAGCTGTTTTTT